The entry below describes one TCR beta chain. V lost 4 bases to trimming and J lost 3 bases, with 8 bases between them. The CDR3 runs 13 residues. CDR1 is LNHDA and CDR2 is SQIVND in the germline V gene (reference sequence). Sequencing used immunoSEQ multiplex PCR; TCRdb keeps in-frame clones, though not all of them. Altogether 29,000 or so clones are present, around three quarters being singletons, with the ten largest covering 3% to 3.5%. Specified time point: peripheral blood 6 weeks after treatment start. The sample belongs to a study of PD-L1 blockade in urothelial cancer. Study-level background: Median blood clonality was around 0.074, with around 83,000 unique TCRs.

The V and J genes are TRBV19 and TRBJ2-3; D possibly corresponds to TRBD2 (6 bases). The sample consisted of PBMCs, taken around atezolizumab (anti-PD-L1) treatment. This clonotype was obtained from a man aged 65-85 years with urothelial cancer. CDR3 bases: TGTGCCAGTAGTAATGGGGGGACAGATACGCAGTATTTT. Amino acid sequence: CASSNGGTDTQYF.